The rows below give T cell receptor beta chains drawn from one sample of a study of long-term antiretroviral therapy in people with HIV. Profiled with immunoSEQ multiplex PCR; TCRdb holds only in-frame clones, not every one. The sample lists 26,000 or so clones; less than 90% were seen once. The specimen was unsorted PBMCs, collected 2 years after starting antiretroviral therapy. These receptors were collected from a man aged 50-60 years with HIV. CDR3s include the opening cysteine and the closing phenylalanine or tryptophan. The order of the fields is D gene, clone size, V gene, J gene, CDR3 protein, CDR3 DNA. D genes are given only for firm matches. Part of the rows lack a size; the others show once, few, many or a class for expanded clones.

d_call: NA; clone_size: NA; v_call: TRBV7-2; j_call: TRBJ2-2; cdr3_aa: CASSFLQTGELFF; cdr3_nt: TGTGCCAGCAGCTTTTTGCAGACCGGGGAGCTGTTTTTT
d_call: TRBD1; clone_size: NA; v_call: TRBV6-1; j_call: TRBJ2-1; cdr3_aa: CASSERQGALSYNEQFF; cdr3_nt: TGTGCCAGCAGTGAACGGCAGGGGGCCCTCTCCTACAATGAGCAGTTCTTC
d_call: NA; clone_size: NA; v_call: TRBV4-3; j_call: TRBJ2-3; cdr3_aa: CASSQPGHTQYF; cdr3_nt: TGCGCCAGCAGCCAGCCAGGGCATACGCAGTATTTT
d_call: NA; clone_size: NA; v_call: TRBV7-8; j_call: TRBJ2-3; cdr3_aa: CASSPGTLSTDTQYF; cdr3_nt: TGTGCCAGCAGCCCCGGGACACTTAGCACAGATACGCAGTATTTT
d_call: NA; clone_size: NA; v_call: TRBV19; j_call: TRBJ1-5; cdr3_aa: CASSIEGLGQPQHF; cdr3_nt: TGTGCCAGTAGTATTGAGGGGCTGGGTCAGCCCCAGCATTTT
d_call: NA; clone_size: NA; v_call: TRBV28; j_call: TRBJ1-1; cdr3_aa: CASREVDTEAFF; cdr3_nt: TGTGCCAGCAGAGAAGTGGACACTGAAGCTTTCTTT
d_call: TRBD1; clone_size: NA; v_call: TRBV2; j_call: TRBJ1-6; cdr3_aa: CATSGTASNSSLHF; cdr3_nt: TGTGCCACATCCGGGACAGCGTCTAATTCATCCCTCCACTTT
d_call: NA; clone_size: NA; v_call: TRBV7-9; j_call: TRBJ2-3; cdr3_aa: CASSPPTGSTDTQYF; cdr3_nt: TGTGCCAGCAGCCCACCGACAGGATCCACAGATACGCAGTATTTT
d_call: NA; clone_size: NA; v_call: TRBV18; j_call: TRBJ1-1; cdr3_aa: CASSPTWGGLNTEAFF; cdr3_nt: TGTGCCAGCTCACCCACCTGGGGAGGGTTGAACACTGAAGCTTTCTTT
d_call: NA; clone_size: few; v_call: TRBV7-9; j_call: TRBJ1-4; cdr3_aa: CASSEGGSDEKLFF; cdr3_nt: TGTGCCAGCAGCGAAGGGGGTTCGGATGAAAAACTGTTTTTT
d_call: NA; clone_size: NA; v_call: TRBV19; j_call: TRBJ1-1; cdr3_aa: CASGWQGNTEAFF; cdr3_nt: TGTGCCAGCGGATGGCAGGGAAACACTGAAGCTTTCTTT
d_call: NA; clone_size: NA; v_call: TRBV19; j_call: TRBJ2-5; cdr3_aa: CASSTAHEGGETQYF; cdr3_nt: TGTGCCAGTAGTACGGCCCACGAGGGAGGAGAGACCCAGTACTTC
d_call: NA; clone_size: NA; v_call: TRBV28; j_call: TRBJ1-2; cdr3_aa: CAHLPRGAGYGYTF; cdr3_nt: TGTGCCCACCTACCGAGAGGGGCCGGATATGGCTACACCTTC
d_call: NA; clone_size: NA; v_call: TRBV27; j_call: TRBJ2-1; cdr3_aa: CASSLGFGRNEQFF; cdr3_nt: TGTGCCAGCAGTTTAGGATTTGGGCGCAATGAGCAGTTCTTC
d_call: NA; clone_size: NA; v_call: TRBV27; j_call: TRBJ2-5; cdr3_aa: CASSLYWSVIETQYF; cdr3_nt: TGTGCCAGCAGTTTATATTGGAGCGTTATTGAGACCCAGTACTTC
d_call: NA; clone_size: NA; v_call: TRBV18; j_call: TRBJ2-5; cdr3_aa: CASSPRGGQETQYF; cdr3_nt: TGTGCCAGCTCACCACGTGGAGGGCAAGAGACCCAGTACTTC
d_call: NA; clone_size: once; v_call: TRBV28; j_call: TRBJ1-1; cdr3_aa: CASSLWVLTAKATEAFF; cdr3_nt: TGTGCCAGCAGTTTATGGGTCTTGACAGCCAAGGCCACTGAAGCTTTCTTT
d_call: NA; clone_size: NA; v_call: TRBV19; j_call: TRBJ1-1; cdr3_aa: CASSVANRALNTEAFF; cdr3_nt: TGTGCCAGTAGTGTAGCGAACAGGGCTTTGAACACTGAAGCTTTCTTT
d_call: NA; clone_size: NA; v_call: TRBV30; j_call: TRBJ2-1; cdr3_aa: CAWYGTEQFF; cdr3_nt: TGTGCCTGGTACGGGACTGAGCAGTTCTTC
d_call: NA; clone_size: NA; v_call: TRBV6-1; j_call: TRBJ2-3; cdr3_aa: CASKWGRGGDTQYF; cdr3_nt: TGTGCCAGCAAGTGGGGGCGAGGAGGAGATACGCAGTATTTT
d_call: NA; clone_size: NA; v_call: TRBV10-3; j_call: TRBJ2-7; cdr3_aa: CAISGTAYYEQYF; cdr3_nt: TGTGCCATCAGTGGGACAGCTTACTACGAGCAGTACTTC
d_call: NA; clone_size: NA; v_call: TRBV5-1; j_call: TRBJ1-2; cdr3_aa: CASSFGGNYGYTF; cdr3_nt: TGCGCCAGCAGCTTCGGTGGGAACTATGGCTACACCTTC
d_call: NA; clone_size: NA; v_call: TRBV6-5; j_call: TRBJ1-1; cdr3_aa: CASSYSRVQGEAFF; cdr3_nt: TGTGCCAGCAGTTACTCGAGAGTGCAGGGAGAAGCTTTCTTT
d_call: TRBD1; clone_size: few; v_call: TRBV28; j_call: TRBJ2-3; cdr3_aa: CASRQQKIILQGGTQYF; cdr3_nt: TGTGCCAGCAGGCAACAAAAGATTATTCTACAGGGGGGTACGCAGTATTTT
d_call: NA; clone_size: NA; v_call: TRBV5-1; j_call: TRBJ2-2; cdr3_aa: CASSLEGLRGELFF; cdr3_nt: TGCGCCAGCAGCTTGGAGGGATTGAGGGGGGAGCTGTTTTTT
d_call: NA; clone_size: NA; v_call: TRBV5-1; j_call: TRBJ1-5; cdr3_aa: CASSLGGVNSNQPQHF; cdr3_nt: TGCGCCAGCAGCTTGGGAGGCGTCAATAGCAATCAGCCCCAGCATTTT
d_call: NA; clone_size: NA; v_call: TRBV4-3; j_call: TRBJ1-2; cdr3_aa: CASSPSRGAGYGYTF; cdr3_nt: TGCGCCAGCAGCCCTTCAAGGGGGGCGGGGTATGGCTACACCTTC
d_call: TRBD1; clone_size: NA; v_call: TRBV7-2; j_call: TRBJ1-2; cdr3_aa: CASSAGGNYGYTF; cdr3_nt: TGTGCCAGCAGCGCAGGGGGAAACTATGGCTACACCTTC
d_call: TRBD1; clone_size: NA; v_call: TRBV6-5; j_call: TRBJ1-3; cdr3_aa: CASSYGTGGNTIYF; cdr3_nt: TGTGCCAGCAGTTACGGGACAGGAGGAAACACCATATATTTT
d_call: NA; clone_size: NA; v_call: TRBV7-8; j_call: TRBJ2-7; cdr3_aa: CASSLGATGHMEQYF; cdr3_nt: TGTGCCAGCAGCTTAGGGGCTACCGGCCATATGGAGCAGTACTTC
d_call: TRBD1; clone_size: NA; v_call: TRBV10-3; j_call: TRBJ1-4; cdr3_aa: CAISETTGGGEKLFF; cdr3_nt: TGTGCCATCAGTGAAACAACAGGGGGCGGTGAAAAACTGTTTTTT
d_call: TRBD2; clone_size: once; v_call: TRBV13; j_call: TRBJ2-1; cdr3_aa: CASSPSTSGRHEQFF; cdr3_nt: TGTGCCAGCAGCCCCTCGACTAGCGGGAGACATGAGCAGTTCTTC
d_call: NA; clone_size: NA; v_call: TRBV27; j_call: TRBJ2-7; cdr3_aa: CASSLSLGFHEQYF; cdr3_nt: TGTGCCAGCAGTTTATCCCTAGGGTTCCACGAGCAGTACTTC
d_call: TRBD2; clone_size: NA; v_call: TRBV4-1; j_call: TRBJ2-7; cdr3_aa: CASSQEKAGVDEQYF; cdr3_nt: TGCGCCAGCAGCCAAGAAAAAGCGGGGGTGGACGAGCAGTACTTC
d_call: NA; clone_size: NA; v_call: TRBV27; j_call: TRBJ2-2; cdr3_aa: CASSRLGRGANTGELFF; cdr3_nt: TGTGCCAGCAGCCGGTTAGGGCGGGGCGCTAACACCGGGGAGCTGTTTTTT
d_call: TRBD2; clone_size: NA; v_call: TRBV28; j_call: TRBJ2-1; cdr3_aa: CASSLLAGGSYNEQFF; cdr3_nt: TGTGCCAGCAGTTTATTGGCGGGAGGCTCCTACAATGAGCAGTTCTTC
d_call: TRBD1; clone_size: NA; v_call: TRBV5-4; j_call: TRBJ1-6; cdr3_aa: CASSFDRGMNSPLHF; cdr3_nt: TGTGCCAGCAGCTTTGACAGGGGGATGAATTCACCCCTCCACTTT
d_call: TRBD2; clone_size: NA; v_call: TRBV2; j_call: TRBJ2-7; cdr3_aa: CASSEARLADYPYEQYF; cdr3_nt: TGTGCCAGCAGTGAAGCTCGACTAGCGGACTACCCTTACGAGCAGTACTTC
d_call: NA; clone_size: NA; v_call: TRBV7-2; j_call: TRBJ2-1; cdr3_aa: CASRQNSYNEQFF; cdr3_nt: TGTGCCAGCCGACAGAACTCCTACAATGAGCAGTTCTTC
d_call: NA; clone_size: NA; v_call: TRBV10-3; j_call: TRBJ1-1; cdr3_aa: CATRRGGGTEAFF; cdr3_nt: TGTGCCACCCGACGGGGGGGAGGCACTGAAGCTTTCTTT
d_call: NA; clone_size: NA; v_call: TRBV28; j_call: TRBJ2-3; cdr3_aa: CASSPLDTQYF; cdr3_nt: TGTGCCAGCAGCCCCCTAGATACGCAGTATTTT
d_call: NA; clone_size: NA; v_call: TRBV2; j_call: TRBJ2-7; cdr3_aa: CASSGSALNYEQYF; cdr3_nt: TGTGCCAGCAGTGGGTCCGCTTTAAACTACGAGCAGTACTTC